This TCR beta chain was profiled in a study of response to subunit inactivated influenza vaccine (dated by TCRdb to 2017 to 2018). With regard to the full study: Deep quantitative T cell receptor repertoire profiling was used in the study to track responses to a trivalent subunit inactivated influenza vaccine.

Summary of the overall study and its limitations: The authors suggested that each seasonal influenza vaccination may recruit only a limited number of new T cells.

The junction shows trimming of 10 bases on V and 4 bases on J, and the gene matches do not reach 14 bases of it. The germline V gene sets CDR1 to ENHRY and CDR2 to SYGVKD. There are 15 amino acids in the CDR3, from cysteine to phenylalanine inclusive. The retained sequence is limited to the CDR3, 45 bases, with the frame set at the first base. Libraries came from RT-PCR. The data were produced on an Illumina HiSeq 2500. The public reads were reprocessed in TCRdb via fastp at Q25 and MiXCR, keeping in-frame beta chains. Identical CDR3 protein sequences are pooled into one entry, listed with their most common genes and DNA. Present in this sample are hundreds of thousands of distinct CDR3 sequences, 11% of which were seen just once. Jointly, the top ten make up 9.5% to 12% of the sample. The table lists this clonotype with a few counts. The target of this receptor is not known. Base qualities are not provided; no much larger clone lies one nucleotide away.

The same data also contributed to another study, on T cells expressing NK-cell markers. The second study's paper adds: The TCR beta cDNA libraries were made using 5'RACE template switching, a step that added both a universal primer site and unique molecular identifiers. Three sorted T-cell subsets (CD3+CD56+NKG2C+, CD3+CD56+NKG2C- and CD3+CD56-NKG2C+) from eight donors had their TCR beta-chain repertoires profiled. Seven of the eight sequenced donors were HCMV-seropositive and one was HCMV-seronegative. In several experiments an anti-gammadeltaTCR antibody was added to restrict sorting to alphabetaTCR-expressing T cells. In a handful of donors, the dominant CD3+CD56+NKG2C+ clonotypes were found to rank among the top 10 CD8+ clonotypes and to make up about 1.0-7.5% of CD8+ T cells. Those dominant clonotypes were again the most abundant among CD3+CD56-NKG2C+ cells in a few donors, at 28.3-60.1%. Whether the expanded NKG2C-expressing T cell clones were specific for HCMV antigens remained unclear. All eight donors whose samples were sequenced were randomly selected healthy volunteers, three of them men and five women. HCMV serostatus was determined by detecting HCMV-specific IgG in serum with a commercial ELISA kit. Peripheral blood mononuclear cells were isolated from blood by Ficoll density gradient centrifugation. Bulk peripheral blood T-cell repertoires were additionally sequenced from unsorted PBMC for about six donors. Priming for cDNA synthesis came from the TCR beta constant segment, and two successive PCR amplification steps followed. The libraries were sequenced on Illumina HiSeq 2000/2500, MiSeq or NextSeq, producing 2 x 150 bp reads. MIGEC was used to demultiplex reads and group reads by UMI, and MiTCR was used to assemble and quantify clonotypes. To exclude erroneous sequences, any TCR cDNA sequence not supported by at least two reads was discarded. The tcR package was used for downstream repertoire analysis, with clonotypes matched between fractions based on CDR3 nucleotide sequence plus V segment. VDJmatch was used to annotate antigen specificity against VDJdb, with one amino acid substitution in CDR3 allowed.

The specimen comprised PBMCs from blood, sampled on the day of vaccination. The V gene is TRBV10-3 and the J gene is TRBJ2-7, with 9 middle bases fitting TRBD2. This TCR came from a man aged 50 to 59 who received an inactivated influenza vaccine. Donor details come from another sample of the same person, matched by shared clones. The CDR3 protein: CATNSRLADDYEQYF. The bases are TGTGCCACCAATTCTCGACTAGCGGACGATTACGAGCAGTACTTC.